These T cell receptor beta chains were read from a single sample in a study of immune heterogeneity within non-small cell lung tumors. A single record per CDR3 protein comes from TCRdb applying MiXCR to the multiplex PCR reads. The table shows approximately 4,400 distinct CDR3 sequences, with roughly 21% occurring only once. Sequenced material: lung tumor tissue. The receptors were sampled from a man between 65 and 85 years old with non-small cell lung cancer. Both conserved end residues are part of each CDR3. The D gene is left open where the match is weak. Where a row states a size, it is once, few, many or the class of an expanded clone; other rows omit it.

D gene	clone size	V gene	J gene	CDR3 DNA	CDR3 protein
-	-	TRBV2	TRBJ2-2	TGTGCCAGCAGTATGGAAGGAGCATCGAACACCGGGGAGCTGTTTTTT	CASSMEGASNTGELFF
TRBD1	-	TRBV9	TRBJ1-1	TGTGCCAGCAGTCGGACAGGGGAGTTCACTGAAGCTTTCTTT	CASSRTGEFTEAFF
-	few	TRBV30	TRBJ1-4	TGTGCCTGGAGTGTATTTGGTCCCGATGAAAAACTGTTTTTT	CAWSVFGPDEKLFF
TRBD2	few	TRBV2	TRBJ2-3	TGTGCCGGTACTAGCGGGGGGGCACAGGGGCCCCGGCAGTATTTT	CAGTSGGAQGPRQYF
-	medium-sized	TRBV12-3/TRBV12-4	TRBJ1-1	TGTGCCAGCAGTTTAGCGGGAGGTAACACTGAAGCTTTCTTT	CASSLAGGNTEAFF
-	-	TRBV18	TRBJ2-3	TGTGCCAGCTCACCACAGGGGCGCACAGATACGCAGTATTTT	CASSPQGRTDTQYF
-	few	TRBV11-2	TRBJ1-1	TGTGCCAGCAGCCCGGGACAGAACACTGAAGCTTTCTTT	CASSPGQNTEAFF
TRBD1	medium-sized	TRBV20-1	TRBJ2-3	TGCAGTGTTCTCTCCCGGGACAGGGGGCGGGCAGATACGCAGTATTTT	CSVLSRDRGRADTQYF
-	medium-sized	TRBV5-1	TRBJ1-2	TGCGCCAGCAGCTTGGCCCTAACGACAGATGGCTACACCTTC	CASSLALTTDGYTF
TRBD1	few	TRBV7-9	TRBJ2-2	TGTGCCAGCAGCTCCGGGACAGGGAGCACCGGGGAGCTGTTTTTT	CASSSGTGSTGELFF
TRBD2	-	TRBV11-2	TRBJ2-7	TGTGCCAGCAGCTGGGGCGGGAGGGGCCCAGGGACTACATCCTTCTACGAGCAGTACTTC	CASSWGGRGPGTTSFYEQYF
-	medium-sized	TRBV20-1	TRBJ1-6	TGCAGTGCTAGTGATAGTGGGGTCAAAATTAATTCACCCCTCCACTTT	CSASDSGVKINSPLHF
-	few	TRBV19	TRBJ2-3	TGTGCCAGTAGTATGCAGGACACAGATACGCAGTATTTT	CASSMQDTDTQYF
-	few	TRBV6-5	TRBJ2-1	TGTGCCAGCAGTTACTCGGAGAACAATGAGCAGTTCTTC	CASSYSENNEQFF
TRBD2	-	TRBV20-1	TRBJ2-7	TGCGGTGCTAGGGGACTAGTCGCCTACGAGCAGTACTTC	CGARGLVAYEQYF
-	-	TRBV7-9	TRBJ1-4	TGTGCCATCAGCTTGGTGGGAACTAATGAAAAACTGTTTTTT	CAISLVGTNEKLFF
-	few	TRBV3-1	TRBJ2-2	TGTGCCAGCAGCCAATCGGGGTCTGGCGGGGAGCTGTTTTTT	CASSQSGSGGELFF
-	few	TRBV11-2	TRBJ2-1	TGTGCCAGCAGGGGGGGAAGGGGGGGGAATGAGCAGTTCTTC	CASRGGRGGNEQFF
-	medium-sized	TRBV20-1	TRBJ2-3	TGCAGTGCTAGCACAGATACGCAGTATTTT	CSASTDTQYF
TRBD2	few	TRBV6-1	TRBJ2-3	TGTGCCAGCAGTTACACTAGCGGGGGGGCAGATACGCAGTATTTT	CASSYTSGGADTQYF
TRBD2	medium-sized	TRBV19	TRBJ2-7	TGTGCCAGTAATGCACGAGCGGGAGGTAACGAGCAGTACTTC	CASNARAGGNEQYF
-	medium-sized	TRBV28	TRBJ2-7	TGTGCCAGCAGTTTCCGGGACCCCGCCTACGAGCAGTACTTC	CASSFRDPAYEQYF
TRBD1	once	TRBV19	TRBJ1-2	TGTGCCAGTAGTATACGAGGACAGGTTCCGACCTATGGCTACGACACCTTC	CASSIRGQVPTYGYDTF
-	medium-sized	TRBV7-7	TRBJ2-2	TGTGCTAGCAGCTTAGCAGGGGACGGGGAGCTGTTTTTT	CASSLAGDGELFF
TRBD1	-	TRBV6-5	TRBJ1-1	TGTGCTAGCAGTTATATGGGGGGACAGTCAGCTTCCTTT	CASSYMGGQSASF
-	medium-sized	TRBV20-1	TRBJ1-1	TGCAGGGTTTCAAGGAGGAACACTGAAGCTTTCTTT	CRVSRRNTEAFF
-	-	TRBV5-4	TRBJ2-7	TGTGCCAGCAGGTCAGACTTATCTGCCTACGAGCAGTACTTC	CASRSDLSAYEQYF
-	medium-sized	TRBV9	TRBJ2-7	TGTGCCAGCAGCTCGGGACGGACCTACGAGCAGTACTTC	CASSSGRTYEQYF
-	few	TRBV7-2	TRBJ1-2	TGTGCCAGCAGCTCCAGGGGCTCGGAGGGCTATGGCTACACCTTC	CASSSRGSEGYGYTF
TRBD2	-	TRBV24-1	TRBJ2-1	TGTGCCACCAGTGATTTGCCTAGCGGGGACAATGAGCAGTTCTTC	CATSDLPSGDNEQFF
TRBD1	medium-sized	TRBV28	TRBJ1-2	TGTGCCAGCAGTTTAGGCGCTGACAGGGGGACCGGGGGCTACACCTTC	CASSLGADRGTGGYTF
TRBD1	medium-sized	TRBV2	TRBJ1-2	TGTGCCAGCACAGGACAGGGAGGAGGCTACACCTTC	CASTGQGGGYTF
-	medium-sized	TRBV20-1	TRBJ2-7	TGCAGTGCTAGAGATGGGGCTTACCTCTCCTACGAGCAGTACTTC	CSARDGAYLSYEQYF
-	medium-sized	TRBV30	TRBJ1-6	TGTGCCTGGAGAAGAGTGGGGAATTCACCCCTCCACTTT	CAWRRVGNSPLHF
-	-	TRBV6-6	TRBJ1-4	TGTGCCAGCAGTTACTCGGGGGGGCAGCCGGAAGGGGAAAAACTGTTTTTT	CASSYSGGQPEGEKLFF
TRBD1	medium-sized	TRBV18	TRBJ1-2	TGTGCCAGCTCACCGGACAGGAGCCCAAACTATGGCTACACCTTC	CASSPDRSPNYGYTF
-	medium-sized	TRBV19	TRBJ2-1	TGTGCCAGTAGTTTCGTCGACCATGAGCAGTTCTTC	CASSFVDHEQFF
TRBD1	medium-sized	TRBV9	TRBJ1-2	TGTGCCAGCAGCGAGGGGGCGCGCATCTATGGCTACACCTTC	CASSEGARIYGYTF
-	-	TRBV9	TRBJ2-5	TGTGCCAACAGCGACCGACTATCGGGGGAAGAGACCCAGTACTTC	CANSDRLSGEETQYF
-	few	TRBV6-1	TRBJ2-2	TGTGCCAGCAGTGTGCAACCATCGAACACCGGGGAGCTGTTTTTT	CASSVQPSNTGELFF
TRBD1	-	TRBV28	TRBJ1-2	TGTGCCAGCAGTTTAGACAGGGTATATGGCTACACCTTC	CASSLDRVYGYTF
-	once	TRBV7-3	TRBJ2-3	TGTGCCATCAGCTTAATGGGTCGCACAGATACGCAGTATTTT	CAISLMGRTDTQYF
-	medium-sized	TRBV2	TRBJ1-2	TGTGCCAGCAGTGAAGGGGACCCCGCGAGGAATGGCTACACCTTC	CASSEGDPARNGYTF
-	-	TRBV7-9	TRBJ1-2	TGTGCCAGCTCCAGTCCGGCCTCAGGATGGGGGGATGGCTACACCTTC	CASSSPASGWGDGYTF
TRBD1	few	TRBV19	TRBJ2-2	TGTGCCAGTAGTGTGGAAACAGGGGGCTGGGGCACCGGGGAGCTGTTTTTT	CASSVETGGWGTGELFF
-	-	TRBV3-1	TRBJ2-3	TGTGCTGGTGGGCCTACCGTTGGAGATACGCAGTATTTT	CAGGPTVGDTQYF